Following are 9 T cell receptor beta chains from one sample sequenced in a study of cytomegalovirus exposure and HLA in healthy donors. This PCR relied on a set of 60 Vbeta primers and 13 Jbeta primers. TCRdb keeps only in-frame clones here, not all; method: immunoSEQ multiplex PCR. The table has around 150,000 clones, 70% to 90% seen once. Sequenced input: PBMCs. These receptor sequences come from a man in his late teens or twenties in good health and CMV-seropositive.

This chain joins TRBV12-5 and TRBJ1-2, with 7 positions matching TRBD1. Losses at the gene ends were 2 bases for V and 10 bases for J; bases not matched to a gene: 10. There are 14 residues in the CDR3. Germline V gene lookup returns CDR1 LGHNT and CDR2 FRNRAP. CDR3 sequence (DNA): TGTGCTAGTGGTTTGACGATGGAGGGGACAGACTACACCTTC. Translated, it gives CASGLTMEGTDYTF.

CDR3 bases: TGCGCCAGCAGCCTAATCGGACTAGAAGGCTACGAGCAGTACTTC. As protein: CASSLIGLEGYEQYF. The chain has TRBV4-1 and TRBJ2-5; 7 nucleotides match TRBD2. The J call may be in error: the DNA end matches TRBJ2-7 better. CDR1 and CDR2 (germline): MGHRA, YSYEKL. The CDR3 loop spans 15 amino acids.

The chain uses TRBV7-6 and TRBJ2-7; D might be TRBD1 (6 bases). In germline, CDR1 is SGHVS, CDR2 FNYEAQ. The V and J ends lost 5 bases and 0 bases respectively, with 11 bases between them. This CDR3 has 14 amino acids. CDR3 region: CASSPRDNSYEQYF. The CDR3 bases are TGTGCCAGCAGCCCCAGGGACAACTCCTACGAGCAGTACTTC.

J is TRBJ2-6 and V is TRBV12-5; 9 bases agree with TRBD1. The J segment lost 9 bases and the V segment lost 6 bases, leaving 6 bases of the junction unmatched. The CDR3 loop spans 14 amino acids. Germline V gives CDR1 LGHNT, CDR2 FRNRAP. This CDR3 is CASGSPGQGNVLTF. CDR3 DNA: TGTGCTAGTGGAAGTCCGGGACAGGGCAACGTCCTGACTTTC.

This chain joins TRBV5-5 and TRBJ2-3; maybe TRBD2 (6 bases). V was pared by 3 bases and J by 4 bases, with 15 bases between. The CDR3 runs to 15 residues. CDR1 and CDR2 from the germline V gene are SGHKS and YYEKEE (reference sequence). The CDR3 protein is CASSWTEGRADTQYF. The CDR3 coding sequence is TGTGCCAGCAGCTGGACGGAGGGAAGGGCAGATACGCAGTATTTT.

The rearrangement uses TRBV6-5 and TRBJ2-3; 8 nucleotides align to TRBD2. The CDR3 is 16 residues long. V shed 0 bases, J shed 7 bases, and the junction held 9 bases outside the gene matches. Germline CDR1 and CDR2: MNHEY and SVGAGI. The CDR3 nucleotides are TGTGCCAGCAGTTACTCAGGGCGGGGGGCCGTATATACGCAGTATTTT. Translation: CASSYSGRGAVYTQYF.

J is TRBJ2-7 and V is TRBV13; 12 nucleotides align to TRBD2. This CDR3 is built from 16 residues. V shed 2 bases and J 6 bases; nucleotides not matched to a gene: 8. Per the germline V gene, CDR1 is PRHDT and CDR2 is FYEKMQ (reference sequence). The CDR3 region is CASSLTGLAGRPEQYF. CDR3 nucleotide sequence: TGTGCCAGCAGCTTAACCGGACTAGCGGGACGCCCCGAGCAGTACTTC.

The rearrangement links TRBV15 to TRBJ2-1, with TRBD2 matching 11 bases. Germline V gives CDR1 LNHNV, CDR2 YYDKDF (reference sequence). CDR3 length: 17 amino acids. V lost 0 bases to trimming and J lost 2 bases; unmatched junction nucleotides: 3. The CDR3 nucleotides read TGTGCCACCAGCAGAGATGGACTAGCGGGTACCTACAATGAGCAGTTCTTC. Protein product: CATSRDGLAGTYNEQFF.

The chain is built from TRBV7-2 and TRBJ2-1, with 7 bases matching TRBD1. The V segment lost 5 bases and the J segment 1 base; nucleotides outside the gene matches: 11. Looked up from germline, CDR1 is SGHTA and CDR2 is FQGNSA. The CDR3 has 17 amino acids. CDR3 nucleotides: TGTGCCAGCAGCCCCAGGGGGTCTAGGGTTTCCTACAATGAGCAGTTCTTC. Protein: CASSPRGSRVSYNEQFF.